Listed here is a single T cell receptor (beta chain). Some clones are missing from TCRdb's copy, which holds only in-frame ones; the method was immunoSEQ multiplex PCR. The sample yields roughly 500,000 clones, about 88% seen once. The data were obtained in a study of blood T cell repertoires in COVID-19. Study-level information: The United States, Italy and Spain supplied acute and convalescent COVID-19 samples.

This CDR3 region has 14 residues. Germline V gives CDR1 SGHNT, CDR2 YENEEA. With 5 bases removed from V and 1 base from J, the gap between germline ends came to 9 bases. Living in 24 US areas, the participants were between roughly 18 and 90 years of age. Clinical history reported by participants formed the basis on which cohorts were assigned. In Cohort 3, a recovered donor had either two negative PCRs, clearance, or symptom resolution. The gene calls are TRBV11-3 and TRBJ2-4; TRBD1 might be the D (6 bases). This receptor was obtained from a woman aged 60-75 years who had recovered from COVID-19. The sequenced material came from PBMCs or T cells enriched from blood (not recorded which). The CDR3 DNA sequence: TGTGCCAGCAGCCCAACAGGGGCCAAAAACATTCAGTACTTC. Its protein product is CASSPTGAKNIQYF.